Sequencing of this T cell receptor beta chain was carried out in a study of CD8+ T cells in alopecia areata. As the sequencing template, cDNA was produced by extracting RNA and reverse transcribing it. Clones were sequenced by immunoSEQ multiplex PCR, and TCRdb holds only the in-frame ones, with some missing. The repertoire has under 250,000 clones, around 62% of them found once; the top ten carry approximately 0.45%. Germline V gives CDR1 SQVTM, CDR2 ANQGSEA. V was pared by 6 bases and J by 0 bases, with 2 bases of the junction left unmatched. This CDR3 is built from 14 residues. Samples from alopecia areata patients were lesional scalp punch biopsies and peripheral blood. The study, taken as a whole, reports: Alopecia totalis/universalis scalp especially showed more expanded CD8+ clones than normal scalp. Possibly as an HLA-related effect, TCR sharing across patients appeared less clear than in mice.

For this clone: Its antigen is unknown.

The sequence came from a human donor with alopecia areata. The rearrangement uses TRBV29-1 and TRBJ2-1, with 10 positions matching TRBD2. This specimen was CD4+ T cells sorted from blood, taken at week 0. CDR3 in DNA: TGCAGCGTCGCTAGCGGGAGCTCCTACAATGAGCAGTTCTTC. Protein product: CSVASGSSYNEQFF.